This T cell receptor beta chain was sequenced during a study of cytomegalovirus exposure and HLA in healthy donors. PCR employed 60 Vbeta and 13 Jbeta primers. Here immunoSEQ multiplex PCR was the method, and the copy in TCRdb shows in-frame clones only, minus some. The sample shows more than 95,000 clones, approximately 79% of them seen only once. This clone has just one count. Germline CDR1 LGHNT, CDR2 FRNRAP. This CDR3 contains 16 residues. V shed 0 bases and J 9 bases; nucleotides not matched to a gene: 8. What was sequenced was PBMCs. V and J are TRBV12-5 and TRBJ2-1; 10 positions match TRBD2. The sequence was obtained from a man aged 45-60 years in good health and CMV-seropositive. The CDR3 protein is CASGLVLSGGATEQFF. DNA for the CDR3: TGTGCTAGTGGTTTGGTACTAAGCGGGGGGGCGACTGAGCAGTTCTTC.